What follows are 17 T cell receptor beta chains derived from one specimen sequenced in a study of blood T cells in healthy people across ages. Alongside a J-beta primer mix, a sample-barcoded 5' primer served in a second PCR lasting roughly 7 to 11 cycles. TCRdb itself ran the 5' RACE reads through MiXCR, one entry per CDR3 protein. The table records about 760,000 distinct CDR3 sequences, approximately 53% of them present only once. The sequenced sample was blood. The source is a man aged 40-55 years in good health.

This clonotype turned up a few times. The DNA of the CDR3 is TGTGCCAGCAGGGTCACAGGGGGCGCAGGGTCTACTAATGAAAAACTGTTTTTT. This translates into CASRVTGGAGSTNEKLFF. The chain uses TRBV21-1 and TRBJ1-4; the table's TRBD1 call for D was not verified on the DNA. TRBV21-1 is a pseudogene. The CDR3 runs 18 residues.

This clonotype has just a few counts. The CDR3 DNA sequence: TGTGCCAGCAACTCGGGCCCACGAGTGGAAAACATTCAGTACTTC. Its protein is CASNSGPRVENIQYF. V and J are TRBV12-3 or TRBV12-4 and TRBJ2-5; D uncertain. The DNA matches TRBJ2-4 better at its end, which makes the J call doubtful. The CDR3 is made up of 15 amino acids.

This clonotype occurred a few times. This sequence joins TRBV13 and TRBJ2-3; possible D gene TRBD1, 6 bases. Germline V gene sequence: CDR1 PRHDT, CDR2 FYEKMQ (reference sequence). The CDR3 sequence is 19 residues long. V was cut by 5 bases and J by 2 bases, with 26 bases left in between. The CDR3 loop is CASSPDQIGSTGLTDTQYF. CDR3 nucleotides: TGTGCCAGCAGCCCCGACCAAATAGGGTCTACAGGGCTCACAGATACGCAGTATTTT.

The J gene is TRBJ2-7, the V gene TRBV29-1; 8 nucleotides agree with TRBD2. The germline V gene encodes CDR1 SQVTM and CDR2 ANQGSEA. The V and J ends lost 6 bases and 5 bases, in that order; junction bases with no gene match: 6. The CDR3 runs 12 residues. The CDR3 DNA follows: TGCAGCGTGAATCGGGGGGGCCACGAGCAGTACTTC. It specifies CSVNRGGHEQYF.

The chain carries TRBV7-2 and TRBJ2-5; 10 bases are a match to TRBD2. V gave up 6 bases and J gave up 11 bases; unmatched junction bases: 15. This CDR3 has 15 residues. Germline CDR1 is SGHTA and CDR2 is FQGNSA. CDR3 sequence reads: CASSLSGGAYNEQYF. The CDR3 nucleotides read TGTGCCAGCAGTTTAAGCGGGGGGGCCTACAATGAGCAGTACTTC.

This chain joins TRBV9 and TRBJ1-6, with 9 bases that match TRBD1. CDR3 length: 16 amino acids. The V gene's germline CDR1 is SGDLS and CDR2 YYNGEE. The V and J ends lost 4 bases and 5 bases, in that order; junction bases with no gene match: 7. As DNA, the CDR3 is TGTGCCAGCAGCCTCCGGGACAGGGTGGATAATTCACCCCTCCACTTT. Residues: CASSLRDRVDNSPLHF. The full variable domain, its missing parts supplied by reference TRBV9 and TRBJ1-6, is DSGVTQTPKHLITATGQRVTLRCSPRSGDLSVYWYQQSLDQGLQFLIQYYNGEERAKGNILERFSAQQFPDLHSELNLSSLELGDSALYFCASSLRDRVDNSPLHFGNGTRLTVT.

This chain joins TRBV7-2 and TRBJ2-5; weak D call: TRBD2 (5 bases). V was trimmed by 5 bases and J by 5 bases, leaving 15 bases between them. There are 14 residues in the CDR3. Per germline, CDR1 SGHTA and CDR2 FQGNSA. This chain's CDR3 is CASSRKAGMETQYF. The CDR3 DNA reads as TGTGCCAGCAGCCGTAAGGCCGGGATGGAGACCCAGTACTTC.

This clonotype is a singleton in its sample. The chain couples TRBV29-1 to TRBJ1-1; 7 nucleotides match TRBD1. The CDR3 totals 14 residues. The germline gives CDR1 SQVTM, CDR2 ANQGSEA. V dropped 7 bases and J dropped 2; count of bases not matched to a gene: 10. CDR3 in DNA: TGCAGCGCCAAATTGACAGGGATTAACACTGAAGCTTTCTTT. Protein sequence: CSAKLTGINTEAFF.

The chain combines TRBV20-1 with TRBJ2-7; weak D call: TRBD1 (6 bases). The CDR3 contains 15 residues. Between the trimmed V and J ends, which lost 3 bases and 7 bases, there was a span of 22 bases. Germline V gene sequence: CDR1 DFQATT, CDR2 SNEGSKA (reference sequence). CDR3 residues: CSASLKDRRYSEQYF. CDR3 in DNA: TGCAGTGCTAGTCTCAAAGACAGGCGTTATTCGGAGCAGTACTTC.

The chain has TRBV10-3 and TRBJ1-2; TRBD1 matches 7 bases. The J segment lost 3 bases and the V segment lost 2 bases, leaving 3 bases of the junction unmatched. The CDR3 runs 14 residues. Germline values: CDR1 ENHRY, CDR2 SYGVKD. CDR3 coding DNA: TGTGCCATCAGTGAGCTCACAGGGGACTATGGCTACACCTTC. Its translation is CAISELTGDYGYTF.

The chain employs TRBV12-3 or TRBV12-4 and TRBJ1-2; weak D call: TRBD1 (5 bases). The V gene lost 5 bases and the J gene lost 6 bases, with 16 bases spanning the gap. CDR3 length equals 14 residues. The CDR3 bases are TGTGCCAGCAGTACCGAGTTGGGGACCAATGGCTACACCTTC. Protein sequence: CASSTELGTNGYTF.

The chain employs TRBV7-4 and TRBJ1-1; D is ambiguous. The V end lost 4 bases, the J end lost 4 bases, and 25 bases lay between the germline ends. Germline V gives CDR1 SGHVT, CDR2 SQSDAQ. The length of the CDR3 is 18 residues. CDR3 sequence reads: CASSSSIITQGISTEAFF. In nucleotides, the CDR3 is TGTGCCAGCAGCTCCTCAATTATCACTCAAGGGATCTCCACTGAAGCTTTCTTT.

This chain joins TRBV2 and TRBJ2-5; 12 bases match TRBD2. V lost 7 bases to trimming and J lost 4 bases; unmatched junction nucleotides: 7. The CDR3 is made up of 15 amino acids. Germline V gives CDR1 SNHLY, CDR2 FYNNEI. CDR3: CASILTSGSGETQYF. The CDR3, as DNA: TGTGCCAGCATCCTGACTAGCGGGAGTGGAGAGACCCAGTACTTC.

This clonotype occurred a few times. This chain links TRBV11-2 with TRBJ2-5; possible D gene TRBD2, 5 bases. Germline values: CDR1 SGHAT, CDR2 FQNNGV. This CDR3 has 13 amino acids. V shed 4 bases and J shed 13 bases, with 19 bases lying between them. CDR3 residues: CASSSRTPIDWYF. CDR3 nucleotides: TGTGCCAGCAGCTCACGGACTCCTATAGATTGGTACTTC. Full variable domain (missing parts from reference TRBV11-2 and TRBJ2-5): EAGVAQSPRYKIIEKRQSVAFWCNPISGHATLYWYQQILGQGPKLLIQFQNNGVVDDSQLPKDRFSAERLKGVDSTLKIQPAKLEDSAVYLCASSSRTPIDWYFGPGTRLLVL.

The chain uses TRBV7-3 and TRBJ2-1; 10 bases match TRBD1. CDR1 is SGHTA, CDR2 FQGTGA, per germline. CDR3 size: 18 residues. The V and J ends lost 5 bases and 8 bases, in that order; junction bases with no gene match: 18. CDR3 region: CASSPSGQGIYTADEQFF. In nucleotides, the CDR3 is TGTGCCAGCAGCCCGTCGGGACAGGGGATCTATACTGCCGATGAGCAGTTCTTC.

The V and J genes are TRBV13 and TRBJ1-1, with TRBD1 identical over 7 bases. J was trimmed by 11 bases and V by 5 bases; bases with no gene match: 11. This CDR3 has 13 residues. In germline, CDR1 is PRHDT, CDR2 FYEKMQ (reference sequence). CDR3 DNA: TGTGCCAGCAGCGGGCGACAGGGTAAAGGGGCTTTCTTT. Amino acid sequence: CASSGRQGKGAFF. Full variable domain (missing parts from reference TRBV13 and TRBJ1-1): AAGVIQSPRHLIKEKRETATLKCYPIPRHDTVYWYQQGPGQDPQFLISFYEKMQSDKGSIPDRFSAQQFSDYHSELNMSSLELGDSALYFCASSGRQGKGAFFGQGTRLTVV.

Comment on this clonotype: Its ends do not fully match the called genes, so a read error is possible. V usage is TRBV7-2 and J usage is TRBJ2-7; TRBD2 aligns across 10 bases. The better agreement between TRBJ2-5 and the DNA end casts doubt on the J call. The CDR3 totals 17 residues. CDR1 is SGHTA, CDR2 FQGNSA, per germline. CDR3 in DNA: TGTGCCGGCAGCTTTGCCCCGACTAGCGGGCCACAAGAGACCCAGTACTTC. Protein sequence: CAGSFAPTSGPQETQYF.